The rows below give T cell receptor beta chains drawn from one sample of a study of cytomegalovirus exposure and HLA in healthy donors. Clones were read by immunoSEQ multiplex PCR, and TCRdb kept only the in-frame ones, dropping some. The repertoire holds around 230,000 clones, with 75% to 90% as singletons. Sequenced: PBMCs. All receptors come from a woman aged 25 to 39 in good health and CMV-seropositive. Each CDR3 is given with its conserved first and last residue. The order of the fields is D gene, clone size, V gene, J gene, CDR3 protein, CDR3 DNA. A D gene is named only where the DNA matches it firmly. Clone size is stated in some rows and not others, as once, few, many or a class when expanded.

-	-	TRBV28	TRBJ2-1	CASLLEGGPWNEQFF	TGTGCCAGCTTGCTCGAGGGGGGGCCTTGGAATGAGCAGTTCTTC
TRBD2	-	TRBV9	TRBJ2-1	CASSGLSGRNTYNEQFF	TGTGCCAGCAGCGGACTTAGCGGGAGGAATACCTACAATGAGCAGTTCTTC
TRBD1	once	TRBV6-4	TRBJ2-1	CASSDSGGQGQSEQFF	TGTGCCAGCAGTGACTCCGGGGGACAGGGTCAGAGTGAGCAGTTCTTC
TRBD2	-	TRBV28	TRBJ2-7	CASVLAGGLTYEQYF	TGTGCCAGCGTCCTAGCGGGAGGGCTAACCTACGAGCAGTACTTC
-	-	TRBV30	TRBJ1-4	CAWSARQQKLFF	TGTGCCTGGAGTGCCAGACAGCAAAAACTGTTTTTT
-	-	TRBV5-1	TRBJ2-7	CASSPPRTSEHEQYF	TGCGCCAGCAGCCCACCAAGGACATCGGAGCACGAGCAGTACTTC
-	-	TRBV5-6	TRBJ2-7	CASSWRDGTYEQYF	TGTGCCAGCAGCTGGAGGGACGGGACCTACGAGCAGTACTTC
TRBD1	-	TRBV5-4	TRBJ2-7	CASSLEAKGGVEQYF	TGTGCCAGCAGCTTGGAGGCTAAAGGGGGCGTCGAGCAGTACTTC
-	-	TRBV5-1	TRBJ1-2	CASSSRTADYGYTF	TGCGCCAGCAGCTCTCGGACAGCCGACTATGGCTACACCTTC
TRBD1	-	TRBV25-1	TRBJ1-2	CASSDRGYGYTF	TGTGCCAGCTCGGACAGGGGGTATGGCTACACCTTC
-	-	TRBV7-6	TRBJ1-1	CASSLEGTGNTEAFF	TGTGCCAGCAGCTTAGAGGGGACTGGGAACACTGAAGCTTTCTTT
TRBD2	-	TRBV5-6	TRBJ2-3	CASSFRGRAHTQYF	TGTGCCAGCAGCTTTCGCGGGAGGGCCCATACGCAGTATTTT
-	-	TRBV27	TRBJ2-2	CASRIQVNTGELFF	TGTGCCAGCAGAATACAGGTGAACACCGGGGAGCTGTTTTTT
TRBD1	once	TRBV5-1	TRBJ2-1	CASNLGQEYNEQFF	TGCGCCAGCAACCTGGGACAGGAGTACAATGAGCAGTTCTTC
TRBD2	-	TRBV5-1	TRBJ2-5	CASNGEGAPTETQYF	TGCGCCAGCAACGGGGAGGGAGCTCCTACAGAGACCCAGTACTTC
-	-	TRBV7-8	TRBJ2-4	CASSLASPLARNIQYF	TGTGCCAGCAGCTTAGCCTCCCCGCTAGCGCGAAACATTCAGTACTTC
-	-	TRBV10-3	TRBJ2-7	CAISPGSSYEQYF	TGTGCCATCAGTCCGGGATCCTCCTACGAGCAGTACTTC
TRBD2	once	TRBV11-1	TRBJ2-3	CASSPGVAGVISTDTQYF	TGTGCCAGCAGCCCTGGGGTAGCGGGAGTTATCAGCACAGATACGCAGTATTTT
TRBD1	-	TRBV19	TRBJ1-2	CASSTTGGASYGYTF	TGTGCCAGTAGTACTACAGGGGGCGCCTCCTATGGCTACACCTTC
TRBD2	-	TRBV18	TRBJ2-5	CASSPPLLAGAETQYF	TGTGCCAGCTCACCACCCCTACTAGCGGGAGCAGAGACCCAGTACTTC
TRBD2	many	TRBV12-5	TRBJ2-1	CASGSSGGYNEQFF	TGTGCTAGTGGTTCTAGCGGGGGTTACAATGAGCAGTTCTTC
-	once	TRBV6-5	TRBJ1-1	CASSYTGFDEAFF	TGTGCCAGCAGTTACACAGGGTTTGATGAAGCTTTCTTT
-	-	TRBV29-1	TRBJ2-7	CSVGRLRGPPYEQYF	TGCAGCGTTGGACGCCTCAGGGGTCCACCCTACGAGCAGTACTTC
TRBD1	once	TRBV28	TRBJ2-7	CASTYRGRDYEQYF	TGTGCCAGCACCTACAGGGGGCGAGACTACGAGCAGTACTTC
TRBD2	-	TRBV10-3	TRBJ2-3	CAISPGLAGGPGTQYF	TGTGCCATCAGTCCGGGACTAGCGGGAGGGCCGGGTACGCAGTATTTT
TRBD1	-	TRBV19	TRBJ2-3	CASSIDPGQGPSGTQYF	TGTGCCAGTAGTATAGATCCGGGACAGGGTCCCTCTGGTACGCAGTATTTT
TRBD2	-	TRBV6-5	TRBJ2-7	CASSRLAPSYEQYF	TGTGCCAGCAGTAGACTAGCGCCATCCTACGAGCAGTACTTC
TRBD2	-	TRBV5-1	TRBJ2-7	CASSLARLAGGSSYEQYF	TGCGCCAGCAGCTTGGCCAGGCTAGCGGGAGGGTCTTCCTACGAGCAGTACTTC
TRBD2	-	TRBV5-6	TRBJ2-7	CASSSIRVGGDEQYF	TGTGCCAGCAGCTCTATCAGGGTTGGGGGGGACGAGCAGTACTTC
-	-	TRBV29-1	TRBJ2-1	CSVEDPSGSYNEQFF	TGCAGCGTTGAAGATCCCTCGGGATCCTACAATGAGCAGTTCTTC
-	-	TRBV11-3	TRBJ2-7	CASRRDGSYEQYF	TGTGCCAGCCGCAGGGACGGGAGCTACGAGCAGTACTTC
-	-	TRBV6-6	TRBJ2-7	CASSYFGDGEQYF	TGTGCCAGCAGTTACTTTGGAGACGGCGAGCAGTACTTC
TRBD1	-	TRBV7-8	TRBJ1-5	CASSLARTGIGQPQHF	TGTGCCAGCAGCTTAGCCCGGACAGGGATTGGTCAGCCCCAGCATTTT
TRBD1	-	TRBV13	TRBJ1-3	CASSSEEGQGARKVPGNTIYF	TGTGCCAGCAGCTCCGAGGAGGGCCAGGGGGCGCGTAAAGTGCCTGGAAACACCATATATTTT
TRBD1	-	TRBV19	TRBJ1-2	CASRMTGGDYGYTF	TGTGCCAGTAGAATGACAGGGGGGGACTATGGCTACACCTTC